Following are 30 T cell receptor beta chains from one sample sequenced in a study of T cells in Graves' hyperthyroidism and ophthalmopathy. Amplification yielded TCR beta CDR3 regions, with RNA transcripts as the source. HTBI primers were the set used in a first-round RT-PCR of the TCR CDR3. TCRdb processed the multiplex PCR reads anew with MiXCR; each CDR3 protein has one entry. The table has 700,000 to 850,000 distinct CDR3 sequences, 35% seen once. The sample comprised blood. The source of these receptors is a woman aged 40 to 49 with Graves' hyperthyroidism.

This clonotype was recorded a few times. V gene TRBV20-1 combines with J gene TRBJ2-5; D is unclear. The CDR3 is made up of 15 amino acids. CDR1 DFQATT and CDR2 SNEGSKA come from the germline V gene (reference sequence). Trimming stripped 0 bases from V and 3 bases from J, with 14 bases between. The CDR3 here is CSARDLGMGEETQYF. CDR3 in DNA: TGCAGTGCTAGAGATTTGGGGATGGGCGAAGAGACCCAGTACTTC.

The V call is TRBV25-1, the J call TRBJ1-2, with TRBD1 matching over 7 bases. The CDR3 sequence is 16 residues long. Germline CDR1 reads MGHDK; CDR2 reads SYGVNS. Losses at the gene ends were 3 bases for V and 3 bases for J; bases not matched to a gene: 10. The CDR3, as DNA: TGTGCCAGCAGTGATGAGTCGACAGGGTCCTACTATGGCTACACCTTC. Protein: CASSDESTGSYYGYTF.

This clonotype was picked up many times. The chain uses TRBV7-2 and TRBJ1-1; tentatively, D is TRBD1 (6 bases). The CDR3 length is 13 residues. Germline V gene sequence: CDR1 SGHTA, CDR2 FQGNSA. Trimming took off 7 bases at V and 6 bases at J, with 15 bases between the two ends. The CDR3 protein is CASKRTDRAEAFF. For the CDR3, the DNA is TGTGCCAGCAAGAGGACAGACCGAGCTGAAGCTTTCTTT.

V gene TRBV27 combines with J gene TRBJ1-2, with D tentatively TRBD1 (5 bases). Trimming left V 9 bases short and J 6 bases short, with 11 bases between. This CDR3 has 11 residues. From germline, CDR1 is MNHEY and CDR2 SMNVEV (reference sequence). The CDR3, as DNA: TGTGCCAGTGGCAGGGCACATGGCTACACCTTC. This gives the protein CASGRAHGYTF.

Many counts were recorded for this clonotype. The CDR3 sequence is CASSLTGEGENGYTF. In nucleotides, the CDR3 is TGTGCCAGCAGCTTAACAGGGGAGGGGGAAAATGGCTACACCTTC. The chain employs TRBV7-9 and TRBJ1-2; 7 bases align to TRBD1. Germline V lookup: CDR1 SEHNR, CDR2 FQNEAQ (reference sequence). V shed 2 bases and J 6 bases; nucleotides not matched to a gene: 9. This CDR3 region has 15 residues. Supplemented by reference TRBV7-9 and TRBJ1-2, the full variable domain reads DTGVSQNPRHKITKRGQNVTFRCDPISEHNRLYWYRQTLGQGPEFLTYFQNEAQLEKSRLLSDRFSAERPKGSFSTLEIQRTEQGDSAMYLCASSLTGEGENGYTFGSGTRLTVV.

This clonotype has at least ten counts. The rearrangement links TRBV20-1 to TRBJ2-5; a possible D gene is TRBD2 (6 bases). The CDR3 is 13 residues long. CDR1 is DFQATT and CDR2 is SNEGSKA in the germline V gene (reference sequence). V gave up 3 bases and J gave up 4 bases, with 12 bases separating them. CDR3 region: CSASGSTGETQYF. CDR3 sequence (DNA): TGCAGTGCTAGCGGGAGCACAGGAGAGACCCAGTACTTC.

The chain links TRBV3-1 to TRBJ2-7, with 7 bases that match TRBD2. From germline, CDR1 is LGHDT and CDR2 YNNKEL (reference sequence). V lost 4 bases and J lost 4; bases outside the gene matches: 16. The CDR3 contains 17 residues. CDR3 DNA sequence: TGTGCCAGCAGCCCCCTGGGGGAGTGGACCGGGGGGTACGAGCAGTACTTC. This codes for CASSPLGEWTGGYEQYF.

This chain links TRBV10-3 with TRBJ1-5, with TRBD1 as a possible D gene (6 bases). V lost 4 bases to trimming and J lost 7 bases, with 11 bases between them. Germline CDR1 ENHRY, CDR2 SYGVKD. The CDR3 is 13 amino acids. CDR3 in amino acids: CAISGQGIQPQHF. DNA for the CDR3: TGTGCCATCAGTGGCCAGGGGATCCAGCCCCAGCATTTT.

The chain employs TRBV2 and TRBJ2-2; TRBD2 matches at 15 bases. Germline values: CDR1 SNHLY, CDR2 FYNNEI. The CDR3 spans 16 residues. The junction had 6 bases not matched to a gene; V was cut back by 6 bases and J by 7 bases. CDR3 protein: CASSGLAGGPGGELFF. The CDR3 DNA reads TGTGCCAGCAGCGGACTAGCGGGAGGGCCCGGCGGGGAGCTGTTTTTT.

In the case of this clonotype: The conserved final phenylalanine or tryptophan is absent from the CDR3, which likely points to a read error. This rearrangement joins TRBV6-5 to TRBJ2-7; TRBD1 agrees at 8 bases. CDR1 is MNHEY and CDR2 is SVGAGI in the germline V gene. This CDR3 is built from 14 residues. Germline trimming cut 5 bases from V and 5 bases from J; bases unmatched to any gene: 8. The CDR3 reads CASSVRDRSHEQYL. As DNA, the CDR3 is TGTGCCAGCAGTGTCCGGGACAGGAGCCACGAGCAGTACCTC.

This clonotype occurred many times. This sequence joins TRBV10-3 and TRBJ1-4; a possible D gene is TRBD1 (6 bases). V was cut by 0 bases and J by 6 bases, with 17 bases left in between. This CDR3 is 17 amino acids long. Per germline, CDR1 ENHRY and CDR2 SYGVKD. As DNA, the CDR3 is TGTGCCATCAGTGAGTCGGTTGGGGGGACAACGGATGAAAAACTGTTTTTT. It specifies CAISESVGGTTDEKLFF.

This clonotype was observed a handful of times. V usage is TRBV4-3 and J usage is TRBJ2-7; tentatively, D is TRBD1 (5 bases). Trimming stripped 5 bases from V and 2 bases from J, with 10 bases between. The CDR3 is made up of 13 amino acids. The germline CDR1 and CDR2 sequences are LGHNA and YSLEER. The CDR3, as DNA: TGCGCCAGCAGCACGTCCAGGGCCTACGAGCAGTACTTC. It specifies CASSTSRAYEQYF.

Details on this clonotype: A read error may produce the germline difference seen at one junction end. The chain combines TRBV7-9 with TRBJ1-4; D is unclear. This CDR3 contains 14 residues. Germline values: CDR1 SEHNR, CDR2 FQNEAQ (reference sequence). The CDR3 coding sequence is TGTGCCAGCAGCTATGGACCGAGTAATGAAAACCTGTTTTTT. Its translation: CASSYGPSNENLFF.

In its sample, this clonotype was seen a few times. This chain connects TRBV6-5 to TRBJ1-2; D gene unclear. The V end lost 3 bases, the J end lost 8 bases, and 19 bases lay between the germline ends. CDR1 is MNHEY and CDR2 is SVGAGI in the germline V gene. The CDR3 spans 15 residues. The CDR3 bases are TGTGCCAGCAGTTATAGTGGAGAATATCACTTGGGCTACACCTTC. It is translated as CASSYSGEYHLGYTF.

The chain joins TRBV4-3 to TRBJ2-5; D possibly corresponds to TRBD1 (6 bases). This CDR3 region has 15 residues. The germline gives CDR1 LGHNA, CDR2 YSLEER. Trimming left V 4 bases short and J 2 bases short, with 14 bases between. The CDR3 sequence: CASSPEYREQETQYF. In DNA form, the CDR3 reads TGCGCCAGCAGCCCCGAGTACAGGGAACAAGAGACCCAGTACTTC.

The CDR3: CSVDDGRFYEQYF. The DNA of the CDR3 is TGCAGCGTTGACGACGGGAGATTCTACGAGCAGTACTTC. The chain employs TRBV29-1 and TRBJ2-7, with D maybe TRBD2 (6 bases). V was pared by 3 bases and J by 3 bases, with 12 bases between. Germline CDR1 and CDR2: SQVTM and ANQGSEA. The CDR3 has 13 residues.

The chain is built from TRBV10-3 and TRBJ2-5, with D uncertain. The ends were cut back, 7 bases at V and 8 bases at J, with 11 bases in the middle. CDR3 length: 11 residues. CDR1 is ENHRY, CDR2 SYGVKD, per germline. The CDR3 sequence: CAIMGDGTQYF. The CDR3 nucleotides read TGTGCCATCATGGGCGACGGAACCCAGTACTTC.

This clonotype was found many times. The chain has TRBV7-9 and TRBJ2-2; TRBD1 matches at 9 bases. Germline CDR1 and CDR2: SEHNR and FQNEAQ (reference sequence). This CDR3 is 15 amino acids long. V trimming: 7 bases; J trimming: 5 bases; junction bases outside the gene matches: 8. The CDR3 sequence is CASKTGQGSTGELFF. CDR3 DNA sequence: TGTGCCAGCAAAACCGGACAGGGGTCAACCGGGGAGCTGTTTTTT. The complete variable domain, with remaining parts taken from reference TRBV7-9 and TRBJ2-2, reads DTGVSQNPRHKITKRGQNVTFRCDPISEHNRLYWYRQTLGQGPEFLTYFQNEAQLEKSRLLSDRFSAERPKGSFSTLEIQRTEQGDSAMYLCASKTGQGSTGELFFGEGSRLTVL.

Ten or more counts support this clonotype. The V and J genes are TRBV13 and TRBJ1-1; D might be TRBD1 (6 bases). The V end lost 6 bases, the J end lost 0 bases, and 11 bases lay between the germline ends. The CDR3 contains 14 residues. Germline assignment: CDR1 PRHDT and CDR2 FYEKMQ (reference sequence). In nucleotides, the CDR3 is TGTGCCAGCAGTCGACAGGTGATGAACACTGAAGCTTTCTTT. It specifies CASSRQVMNTEAFF.

This clonotype was found a few times. The CDR3 DNA follows: TGTGCCAGCAGCCCAGTGGACAGGGCGATCGGTCAGCCCCAGCATTTT. Translating it yields CASSPVDRAIGQPQHF. The chain joins TRBV5-5 to TRBJ1-5, with 8 bases fitting TRBD1. The germline gives CDR1 SGHKS, CDR2 YYEKEE (reference sequence). V lost 4 bases, J lost 6 bases, and 12 bases stayed unmatched. This CDR3 is 16 amino acids long.

On this clonotype: A clone one base away is much larger, so this may be a read error. The V gene is TRBV20-1, the J gene TRBJ2-7; TRBD1 or TRBD2 may be the D gene (6 bases each). CDR3 length equals 13 residues. Germline V gene sequence: CDR1 DFQATT, CDR2 SNEGSKA (reference sequence). V dropped 5 bases and J dropped 6 bases, with 17 bases sitting between them. The CDR3 loop reads CSAAGRGHLEQYF. For the CDR3, the DNA is TGCAGTGCTGCGGGACGGGGACATCTCGAGCAGTACTTC.

This clonotype was seen a handful of times. The chain links TRBV5-4 to TRBJ2-2; no firm D call. Germline CDR1 SGHNT, CDR2 YYREEE (reference sequence). Trimming cost V 9 bases and J 1 base, with 16 bases left between them. CDR3 length: 15 residues. CDR3 region: CATTTPDMNTGELFF. CDR3 nucleotides: TGTGCCACCACGACGCCAGATATGAACACCGGGGAGCTGTTTTTT. Based on the CDR3 plus reference TRBV5-4 and TRBJ2-2, the full variable domain is ETGVTQSPTHLIKTRGQQVTLRCSSQSGHNTVSWYQQALGQGPQFIFQYYREEENGRGNFPPRFSGLQFPNYSSELNVNALELDDSALYLCATTTPDMNTGELFFGEGSRLTVL.

This clonotype turned up a few times. The J gene is TRBJ2-5, the V gene TRBV5-1; TRBD1 matches 8 bases. CDR1 is SGHRS, CDR2 YFSETQ, per germline. The CDR3 loop spans 16 amino acids. V shed 0 bases, J shed 5 bases, and the junction held 9 bases outside the gene matches. The CDR3 sequence: CASSLDGQGAAETQYF. The CDR3 region has the DNA TGCGCCAGCAGCTTGGATGGGCAGGGGGCTGCGGAGACCCAGTACTTC. Full variable domain (remainder filled in from reference TRBV5-1 and TRBJ2-5): KAGVTQTPRYLIKTRGQQVTLSCSPISGHRSVSWYQQTPGQGLQFLFEYFSETQRNKGNFPGRFSGRQFSNSRSEMNVSTLELGDSALYLCASSLDGQGAAETQYFGPGTRLLVL.

A note on this clonotype: It may be a read error: a sequence one base away is much more abundant. CDR3 bases: TGTGCCAGCAGGACGCAGATGAACGCTGAAGCTTTCTTT. Its protein is CASRTQMNAEAFF. This chain joins TRBV7-2 and TRBJ1-1; D ambiguous. Germline V gene lookup returns CDR1 SGHTA and CDR2 FQGNSA. This CDR3 has 13 residues.

This clonotype came up once. V gene TRBV6-5 combines with J gene TRBJ1-5, with a possible D match to TRBD1 (5 bases). The CDR3 runs 15 residues. The V gene's germline CDR1 is MNHEY and CDR2 SVGAGI. Between the trimmed V and J ends, which lost 2 bases and 5 bases, there was a span of 13 bases. The DNA of the CDR3 is TGTGCCAGCAGTTACCGCGGCAGGGTTGATCAGCCCCAGCATTTT. It yields the protein CASSYRGRVDQPQHF.

In its sample, this clonotype was seen once. V and J are TRBV7-2 and TRBJ2-5; 7 bases are a match to TRBD1. CDR3 size: 15 residues. With V trimmed by 5 bases and J by 2 bases, 8 bases remained unmatched. CDR1 SGHTA and CDR2 FQGNSA come from the germline V gene. The CDR3 spells CASSNGQVDQETQYF. For the CDR3, the DNA is TGTGCCAGCAGCAATGGACAGGTCGATCAAGAGACCCAGTACTTC. Full variable domain (remainder filled in from reference TRBV7-2 and TRBJ2-5): GAGVSQSPSNKVTEKGKDVELRCDPISGHTALYWYRQSLGQGLEFLIYFQGNSAPDKSGLPSDRFSAERTGGSVSTLTIQRTQQEDSAVYLCASSNGQVDQETQYFGPGTRLLVL.

Details on this clonotype: With a much larger clone just one base away, this may be a read error. The J gene is TRBJ1-5, the V gene TRBV10-3; D not certain. The germline V gene has CDR1 ENHRY and CDR2 SYGVKD. Trimming pared 5 bases from V and 5 bases from J, leaving 16 bases between. The CDR3 is 15 residues long. The CDR3 here is CAISYSAGGHQPQHF. CDR3 nucleotides: TGTGCCATCAGTTATAGTGCAGGAGGGCATCAGCCCCAGCATTTT.

There are a few counts of this clonotype. A much larger clone sits a single nucleotide away, making a read error possible. The chain couples TRBV20-1 to TRBJ2-7, with 12 bases identical to TRBD1. The CDR3 contains 13 residues. From germline, CDR1 is DFQATT and CDR2 SNEGSKA (reference sequence). The chain's CDR3 is CGAPGQGAWEQYF. CDR3 DNA: TGCGGTGCACCGGGACAGGGGGCGTGGGAGCAGTACTTC.

V and J are TRBV5-2 and TRBJ2-7; TRBD2 is taken as the D call from the table, unchecked against the DNA. The end of the DNA aligns better with TRBJ2-1, so the J call may be wrong. TRBV5-2 is assigned pseudogene status. The CDR3 covers 16 residues. The DNA for the CDR3 is TGTGCCAGCAAACCCTGGGCTAGCGGGAGGGAGCGGGAGCAGTTCTTC. Protein: CASKPWASGREREQFF.

This clonotype was seen many times. V usage is TRBV24-1 and J usage is TRBJ2-5, with TRBD2 matching over 13 bases. In germline, CDR1 is KGHDR, CDR2 SFDVKD. The CDR3 is 15 amino acids. V was clipped by 9 bases and J by 1 base; unmatched bases: 4. This CDR3 is CATAGLAGAQETQYF. DNA of the CDR3: TGTGCCACCGCCGGACTAGCGGGGGCCCAAGAGACCCAGTACTTC.